Sequencing of this T cell receptor beta chain was carried out in a study of T-cell reconstitution after alpha-beta-depleted transplantation in children. For TCRbeta, the library was prepared with unique molecular identifiers. In TCRdb, the PCR reads were re-called with MiXCR into one record per CDR3 protein. Among around 960,000 distinct CDR3 sequences listed, around 30% were seen once. V lost 4 bases and J 1 base, leaving 10 bases between the germline ends. Germline V gives CDR1 SQVTM, CDR2 ANQGSEA. This CDR3 is 13 amino acids long. General observations from the study: There were some patients whose high TCRbeta diversity at day 60 came from surviving recipient T cells and thymic progenitors. Alpha-beta T cells about two months after transplant reportedly derived from several hundred expanded graft clones. Once a year had passed after transplant, T-cell counts and diversity came mostly from newly produced T cells.

About this clonotype itself: Its antigen is undetermined.

This sequence joins TRBV29-1 and TRBJ2-5; D may be TRBD1 (5 bases). The source of this sequence is a boy younger than two who had a stem cell transplant for SCID, so the T cells may come from the graft donor. Source: PBMCs, mostly from graft donor cells, taken 360 days after TCRalphabeta/CD19-depleted stem cell transplant. The CDR3 DNA is TGCAGCGTTGGTCGACAGACCCAAGAGACCCAGTACTTC. It specifies CSVGRQTQETQYF. Filled out from reference TRBV29-1 and TRBJ2-5, the complete variable domain reads SAVISQKPSRDICQRGTSLTIQCQVDSQVTMMFWYRQQPGQSLTLIATANQGSEATYESGFVIDKFPISRPNLTFSTLTVSNMSPEDSSIYLCSVGRQTQETQYFGPGTRLLVL.